These 2 T cell receptor beta chains share one sample of origin, sequenced in a study of cytomegalovirus exposure and HLA in healthy donors. Primers included in the PCR were 60 Vbeta and 13 Jbeta primers. This table comes from immunoSEQ multiplex PCR, and its TCRdb copy is limited to in-frame clones, with some not included. The sample lists about 180,000 clones; about 73% were seen once. The sequencing sample was made of PBMCs. The source of these receptors is a woman aged 45-60 years in good health and CMV-seropositive.

The V and J genes are TRBV9 and TRBJ2-2; TRBD1 aligns across 7 bases. With 3 bases clipped from V and 13 bases from J, the junction kept 15 bases outside the gene matches. CDR1 and CDR2 (germline): SGDLS, YYNGEE. This CDR3 is 15 amino acids long. The DNA for the CDR3 is TGTGCCAGCAGCGGTTACAGGGGAGCTACTAGAAGGCTGTTTTTT. Translated: CASSGYRGATRRLFF. Variable domain in full (rest from reference TRBV9 and TRBJ2-2): DSGVTQTPKHLITATGQRVTLRCSPRSGDLSVYWYQQSLDQGLQFLIQYYNGEERAKGNILERFSAQQFPDLHSELNLSSLELGDSALYFCASSGYRGATRRLFFGEGSRLTVL.

The V call is TRBV12-5, the J call TRBJ2-5; possibly TRBD2 for D (5 bases). With 3 bases removed from V and 9 bases from J, the gap between germline ends came to 8 bases. This CDR3 is built from 11 residues. Germline loops: CDR1 LGHNT, CDR2 FRNRAP. The CDR3 here is CASGFFGAQYF. In nucleotides, the CDR3 is TGTGCTAGTGGTTTTTTCGGGGCCCAGTACTTC. The full variable domain, with the rest looked up from reference TRBV12-5 and TRBJ2-5, is DARVTQTPRHKVTEMGQEVTMRCQPILGHNTVFWYRQTMMQGLELLAYFRNRAPLDDSGMPKDRFSAEMPDATLATLKIQPSEPRDSAVYFCASGFFGAQYFGPGTRLLVL.